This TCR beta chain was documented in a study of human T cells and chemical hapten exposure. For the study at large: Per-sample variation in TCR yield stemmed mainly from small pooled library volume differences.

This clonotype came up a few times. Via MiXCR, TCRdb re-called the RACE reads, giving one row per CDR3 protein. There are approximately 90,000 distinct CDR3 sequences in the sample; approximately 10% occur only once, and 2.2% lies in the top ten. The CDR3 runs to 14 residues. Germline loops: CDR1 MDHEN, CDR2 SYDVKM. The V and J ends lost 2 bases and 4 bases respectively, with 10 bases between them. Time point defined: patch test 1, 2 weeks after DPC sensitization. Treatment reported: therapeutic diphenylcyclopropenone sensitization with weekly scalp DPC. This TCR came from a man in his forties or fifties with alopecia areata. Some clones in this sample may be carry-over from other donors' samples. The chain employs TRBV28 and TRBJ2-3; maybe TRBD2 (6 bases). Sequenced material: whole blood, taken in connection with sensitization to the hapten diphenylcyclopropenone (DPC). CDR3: CASSLAGSSDTQYF. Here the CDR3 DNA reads TGTGCCAGCAGTTTAGCGGGATCGTCAGATACGCAGTATTTT.